This T cell receptor (beta chain) came from a study of cytomegalovirus exposure and HLA in healthy donors. Study observations and caveats: Being productive about 87% or about 30% of the time was typical of most TCR beta V segments in an earlier analysis. Looking again later, the authors saw that most CMV-associated TCR beta chains seemed HLA-restricted. Cytomegalovirus-associated TCR beta chains were listed, numbering roughly 150.

The PCR contained 60 Vbeta and 13 Jbeta primers. Sequenced by immunoSEQ multiplex PCR; TCRdb stores in-frame clones only, minus some. The sample has around 200,000 clones, roughly 77% seen once. This clone was observed once. Its antigen is unknown. The CDR3 runs to 14 residues. Per germline, CDR1 SQVTM and CDR2 ANQGSEA. Trimming cost V 6 bases and J 4 bases; bases outside gene matches: 5. Specimen: PBMCs. V and J are TRBV29-1 and TRBJ2-2; 10 nucleotides align to TRBD1. This receptor was taken from a man younger than 40 in good health and CMV-seropositive. The CDR3 sequence is CSVRTGGSTGELFF. The CDR3 DNA is TGCAGCGTGAGGACAGGGGGGAGCACCGGGGAGCTGTTTTTT.